What follows are 4 T cell receptor beta chains derived from one specimen sequenced in a study of siplizumab effects on memory and regulatory T cells. Using immunoSEQ multiplex PCR, the repertoire was profiled, and TCRdb retains in-frame clones only, with some absent. This table has 70,000 or so clones, about 90% appearing once. The material sequenced was CD8+ T cells sorted from blood. The source is a human donor in good health.

V and J are TRBV27 and TRBJ2-2; TRBD2 might be the D (5 bases). V was trimmed by 6 bases and J by 2 bases, leaving 10 bases between them. Per the germline V gene, CDR1 is MNHEY and CDR2 is SMNVEV (reference sequence). This CDR3 is built from 14 residues. CDR3 sequence: CASRPGLNTGELFF. The CDR3, as DNA: TGTGCCAGCAGACCGGGATTAAACACCGGGGAGCTGTTTTTT.

This chain connects TRBV5-6 to TRBJ2-7, with 12 bases identical to TRBD2. V shed 1 base and J 2 bases; nucleotides not matched to a gene: 1. The CDR3 runs 15 residues. Germline-derived CDR1 and CDR2 are SGHDT and YYEEEE. The chain's CDR3 is CASSLLAGGPYEQYF. The CDR3 DNA follows: TGTGCCAGCAGCTTGCTAGCGGGAGGGCCCTACGAGCAGTACTTC.

CDR3 loop: CASGGNEQFF. The CDR3 coding sequence is TGTGCCAGTGGGGGGAATGAGCAGTTCTTC. V is TRBV19 and J is TRBJ2-1; D may be TRBD2 (6 bases). The CDR3 is made up of 10 amino acids. Germline CDR1 LNHDA, CDR2 SQIVND (reference sequence). Trimming left V 8 bases short and J 7 bases short, with 6 bases between.

CDR3 protein: CASSLDRPQLNTEAFF. In DNA form, the CDR3 reads TGCGCCAGCAGCTTGGACAGACCCCAACTGAACACTGAAGCTTTCTTT. The V call is TRBV5-1, the J call TRBJ1-1, with D uncertain. CDR1 and CDR2 from the germline V gene are SGHRS and YFSETQ. V shed 0 bases and J shed 0 bases, with 12 bases lying between them. This CDR3 is built from 16 residues.